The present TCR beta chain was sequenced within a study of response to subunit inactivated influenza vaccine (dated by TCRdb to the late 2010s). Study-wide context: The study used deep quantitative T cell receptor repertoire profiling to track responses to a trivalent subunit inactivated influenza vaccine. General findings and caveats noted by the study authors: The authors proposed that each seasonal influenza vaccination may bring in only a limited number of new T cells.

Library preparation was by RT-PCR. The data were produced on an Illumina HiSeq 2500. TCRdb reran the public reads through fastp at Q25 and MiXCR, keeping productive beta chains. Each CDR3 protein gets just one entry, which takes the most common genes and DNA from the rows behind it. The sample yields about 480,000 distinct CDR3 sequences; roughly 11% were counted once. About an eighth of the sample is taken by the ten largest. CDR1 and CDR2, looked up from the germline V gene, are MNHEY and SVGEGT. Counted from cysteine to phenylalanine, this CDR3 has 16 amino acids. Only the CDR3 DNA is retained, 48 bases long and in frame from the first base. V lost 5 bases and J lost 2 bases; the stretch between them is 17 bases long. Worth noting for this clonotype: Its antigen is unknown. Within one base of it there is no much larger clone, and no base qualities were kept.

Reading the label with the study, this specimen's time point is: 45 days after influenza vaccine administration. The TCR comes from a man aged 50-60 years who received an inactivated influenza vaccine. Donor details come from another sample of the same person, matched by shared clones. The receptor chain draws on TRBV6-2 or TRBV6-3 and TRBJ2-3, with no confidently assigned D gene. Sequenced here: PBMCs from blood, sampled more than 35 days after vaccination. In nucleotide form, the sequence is TGTGCCAGCAGTACCCCCCGGGCGTTGACCACAGATACGCAGTATTTT. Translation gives CASSTPRALTTDTQYF.